Each of the 28 T cell receptor beta chains below was sequenced from the same sample in a study of naive and memory T cell subsets (dated by TCRdb to between 2016 and 2019). Here is what the overall study found, with its caveats: Naive repertoires, especially CD8, contained a few larger clonotypes, possibly memory cells re-expressing CD45RA.

These receptors lack a known antigen. The protocol used for the library was UMI-ligation and nested PCR. TCRdb lists the instrument as Illumina MiSeq. An equimolar mix of two oligonucleotides covering both TRBC1 and TRBC2 was used as the beta constant-region primer. The ligated cDNA went through four rounds of PCR with nested alpha and beta constant-region primers together with the SP2 primer. TCRdb cleaned the public reads at Q25 with fastp, built clones with MiXCR and kept in-frame beta chains. A single entry per CDR3 protein holds the most common genes and DNA from its merged rows. The sample table records some 110,000 distinct CDR3 sequences; around 13% of these occur just once. The ten largest clones represent around 2.7% of the sample. What was sequenced was naive CD8+ T cells from blood. The cell subset or site label of this sample denotes: naive T cells, CD45RA high CD27+. Every receptor here comes from a human donor in good health.

This clonotype appeared a few times. The rearrangement uses TRBV2 and TRBJ2-7; 8 nucleotides align to TRBD1. The J segment lost 7 bases and the V segment lost 7 bases, leaving 9 bases of the junction unmatched. Per germline, CDR1 SNHLY and CDR2 FYNNEI. The CDR3 totals 13 residues. The CDR3 loop reads CASNFGTGGEQYF. In DNA, the CDR3 is TGTGCCAGCAATTTCGGGACAGGCGGGGAGCAGTACTTC.

V usage is TRBV6-2 or TRBV6-3 and J usage is TRBJ2-5; D gene unclear. The CDR3 contains 14 residues. Trimming removed 4 bases at V and 5 bases at J, with 14 bases between. CDR1 MNHEY and CDR2 SVGEGT come from the germline V gene. The CDR3 protein is CASSWSTPLETQYF. CDR3 sequence (DNA): TGTGCCAGCAGTTGGTCGACCCCCCTTGAGACCCAGTACTTC.

The chain links TRBV27 to TRBJ2-3, with D tentatively TRBD2 (7 bases). The CDR3 covers 16 residues. Germline V CDR1 and CDR2: MNHEY, SMNVEV (reference sequence). V was trimmed by 4 bases and J by 5 bases, leaving 19 bases between them. The CDR3 is CASSSLLGGAQDTQYF. CDR3 DNA sequence: TGTGCCAGCAGTTCCCTCTTAGGGGGGGCTCAAGATACGCAGTATTTT.

This clonotype was seen a handful of times. The V and J genes are TRBV11-2 and TRBJ2-7, with 12 bases matching TRBD2. Per germline, CDR1 SGHAT and CDR2 FQNNGV. Trimming at V came to 4 bases and at J to 5 bases, leaving 6 bases not matched to a gene. This CDR3 is 15 amino acids long. The CDR3 DNA reads TGTGCCAGCAGCTCGAGGACTAGCGGGATAGACGAGCAGTACTTC. Its protein product is CASSSRTSGIDEQYF.

This clonotype showed up just a few times. The chain couples TRBV15 to TRBJ2-3; TRBD2 agrees at 7 bases. Trimming took 0 bases from V and 1 from J; bases not matched to a gene: 10. There are 18 residues in the CDR3. Per the germline V gene, CDR1 is LNHNV and CDR2 is YYDKDF (reference sequence). CDR3 sequence reads: CATSREGDYWGGTDTQYF. CDR3 nucleotide sequence: TGTGCCACCAGCAGAGAAGGGGACTATTGGGGGGGCACAGATACGCAGTATTTT.

This clonotype was counted between two and nine times. The chain uses TRBV25-1 and TRBJ2-5; 7 bases map to TRBD1. J gave up 1 base and V 2 bases, and 1 base lay outside the gene matches. The CDR3 is made up of 14 amino acids. Germline assignment: CDR1 MGHDK and CDR2 SYGVNS. This CDR3 is CASSERTGQETQYF. CDR3 sequence (DNA): TGTGCCAGCAGTGAAAGGACAGGCCAAGAGACCCAGTACTTC.

The chain links TRBV3-1 to TRBJ1-1; 7 bases fit TRBD1. From germline, CDR1 is LGHDT and CDR2 YNNKEL (reference sequence). The CDR3 runs to 14 residues. V trimming: 3 bases; J trimming: 5 bases; junction bases outside the gene matches: 6. DNA for the CDR3: TGTGCCAGCAGCCAGGGACAGTCGGAAACTGAAGCTTTCTTT. Its protein is CASSQGQSETEAFF. Variable domain in full (rest from reference TRBV3-1 and TRBJ1-1): DTAVSQTPKYLVTQMGNDKSIKCEQNLGHDTMYWYKQDSKKFLKIMFSYNNKELIINETVPNRFSPKSPDKAHLNLHINSLELGDSAVYFCASSQGQSETEAFFGQGTRLTVV.

This chain joins TRBV4-3 and TRBJ1-3; D might be TRBD1 (5 bases). V was clipped by 2 bases and J by 2 bases, with 13 bases between them. The germline V gene has CDR1 LGHNA and CDR2 YSLEER. This CDR3 region has 16 residues. The DNA of the CDR3 is TGCGCCAGCAGCCAAAGGGTAGGGGCCGCTGGAAACACCATATATTTT. Amino acid sequence: CASSQRVGAAGNTIYF.

This clonotype was detected only a few times. J is TRBJ2-2 and V is TRBV27; TRBD2 is a possible D gene (6 bases). V was cut by 8 bases and J by 3 bases, with 10 bases left in between. There are 13 residues in the CDR3. Looked up from germline, CDR1 is MNHEY and CDR2 is SMNVEV (reference sequence). The CDR3 DNA is TGTGCCAGCTTCACTAGCTACACCGGGGAGCTGTTTTTT. Translation: CASFTSYTGELFF.

The chain is built from TRBV19 and TRBJ1-2; D remains ambiguous. V lost 5 bases and J lost 1, with 11 bases in between. Looked up from germline, CDR1 is LNHDA and CDR2 is SQIVND (reference sequence). This CDR3 has 14 amino acids. CDR3 residues: CASSLPPGNYGYTF. CDR3 coding DNA: TGTGCCAGTAGTCTCCCGCCGGGTAACTATGGCTACACCTTC. Combining the CDR3 with reference TRBV19 and TRBJ1-2 gives the whole variable domain DGGITQSPKYLFRKEGQNVTLSCEQNLNHDAMYWYRQDPGQGLRLIYYSQIVNDFQKGDIAEGYSVSREKKESFPLTVTSAQKNPTAFYLCASSLPPGNYGYTFGSGTRLTVV.

This clonotype was observed a few times. The chain links TRBV27 to TRBJ2-4; 10 nucleotides agree with TRBD2. Germline V gives CDR1 MNHEY, CDR2 SMNVEV (reference sequence). The CDR3 runs 16 residues. J lost 9 bases, V lost 2 bases, and 10 bases had no gene match. The CDR3: CASSLRSSGGLGIQYF. CDR3 in DNA: TGTGCCAGCAGTTTAAGGTCTAGCGGGGGTCTGGGCATTCAGTACTTC.

This clonotype was seen a few times. The V and J genes are TRBV27 and TRBJ2-3, with no clear D. The length of the CDR3 is 16 residues. Germline V gene lookup returns CDR1 MNHEY and CDR2 SMNVEV (reference sequence). V shed 5 bases and J shed 0 bases, with 15 bases lying between them. This CDR3 is CASSDYPPRSTDTQYF. DNA for the CDR3: TGTGCCAGCAGTGATTACCCTCCCAGGAGCACAGATACGCAGTATTTT.

This clonotype turned up a few times. CDR3 loop: CASSAPETNSYEQYF. CDR3 bases: TGTGCCAGCAGTGCCCCCGAGACAAATTCCTACGAGCAGTACTTC. The chain recombines TRBV2 with TRBJ2-7, with no clear D. CDR1 SNHLY and CDR2 FYNNEI come from the germline V gene. Trimming pared 4 bases from V and 1 base from J, leaving 14 bases between. There are 15 residues in the CDR3.

This sequence joins TRBV12-3 or TRBV12-4 and TRBJ1-1; no clear D gene. Trimming cost V 5 bases and J 5 bases, with 9 bases left between them. The CDR3 length is 12 residues. DNA of the CDR3: TGTGCCAGCAGTCCGGAGGGAACTGAAGCTTTCTTT. It encodes CASSPEGTEAFF.

This sequence joins TRBV12-3 or TRBV12-4 and TRBJ1-4; 9 bases match TRBD1. With V trimmed by 7 bases and J by 6 bases, 12 bases remained unmatched. CDR3 length: 16 residues. The CDR3 region has the DNA TGTGCCAGCACCCCCGGACGGCGGGACAGGGATGAAAAACTGTTTTTT. Protein: CASTPGRRDRDEKLFF.

The chain joins TRBV29-1 to TRBJ2-7; TRBD2 matches 8 bases. The V gene's germline CDR1 is SQVTM and CDR2 ANQGSEA. The CDR3 totals 15 residues. Unmatched junction bases numbered 7, after V lost 3 bases and J lost 0 bases. The CDR3 DNA is TGCAGCGTTGAGTTACTAGCGGAAAGCTCCTACGAGCAGTACTTC. Translated: CSVELLAESSYEQYF.

The sample holds many counts of this clonotype. The chain has TRBV20-1 and TRBJ2-7; D perhaps matches TRBD1 (6 bases). The CDR3 is made up of 14 amino acids. Trimming took 0 bases from V and 3 from J, leaving 12 bases between them. Germline CDR1 reads DFQATT; CDR2 reads SNEGSKA (reference sequence). CDR3 bases: TGCAGTGCTAGAGAGTTGGGGGCCGGCTACGAGCAGTACTTC. It yields the protein CSARELGAGYEQYF.

This clonotype appeared a few times. V gene TRBV20-1 combines with J gene TRBJ1-1, with D possibly being TRBD1 (5 bases). The CDR3 contains 14 residues. Per germline, CDR1 DFQATT and CDR2 SNEGSKA (reference sequence). The V end was cut by 5 bases, the J end by 3 bases, with 16 bases between. The chain's CDR3 is CSAPIGGVDTEAFF. The CDR3 DNA reads as TGCAGTGCTCCTATTGGGGGGGTGGACACTGAAGCTTTCTTT.

This clonotype was counted at least ten times. The CDR3 region is CSVAQEGEKLFF. In DNA, the CDR3 is TGCAGCGTTGCCCAAGAAGGGGAAAAACTGTTTTTT. J is TRBJ1-4 and V is TRBV29-1; D remains unclear. The germline gives CDR1 SQVTM, CDR2 ANQGSEA. The CDR3 totals 12 residues. Trimming took off 4 bases at V and 8 bases at J, with 11 bases between the two ends.

This clonotype has only a few counts. The rearrangement joins TRBV2 to TRBJ1-1; no clear D. V was trimmed by 7 bases and J by 2 bases, leaving 11 bases between them. CDR3 size: 13 residues. Germline V gene lookup returns CDR1 SNHLY and CDR2 FYNNEI. The CDR3 spells CASIRPGNTEAFF. In nucleotides, the CDR3 is TGTGCCAGCATTCGGCCGGGAAACACTGAAGCTTTCTTT.

In its sample, this clonotype was seen many times. This chain's CDR3 is CASSNREDEKLFF. The CDR3 DNA is TGTGCCAGCAGCAACCGAGAGGATGAAAAACTGTTTTTT. J is TRBJ1-4 and V is TRBV7-9; no reliable D call. Germline CDR1 is SEHNR and CDR2 is FQNEAQ (reference sequence). Trimming left V 5 bases short and J 6 bases short, with 10 bases between. The CDR3 extends over 13 amino acids. Variable domain in full (rest from reference TRBV7-9 and TRBJ1-4): DTGVSQNPRHKITKRGQNVTFRCDPISEHNRLYWYRQTLGQGPEFLTYFQNEAQLEKSRLLSDRFSAERPKGSFSTLEIQRTEQGDSAMYLCASSNREDEKLFFGSGTQLSVL.

The J gene is TRBJ2-1, the V gene TRBV19, with 12 positions matching TRBD1. Germline assignment: CDR1 LNHDA and CDR2 SQIVND (reference sequence). The V segment lost 3 bases and the J segment 4 bases; nucleotides outside the gene matches: 4. The CDR3 consists of 16 residues. The CDR3 coding sequence is TGTGCCAGTAGTATGGAGGGACAGGGGGCGTACAATGAGCAGTTCTTC. Its translation: CASSMEGQGAYNEQFF.

This chain connects TRBV20-1 to TRBJ1-1; D not certain. This CDR3 is 15 amino acids long. Trimming cost V 0 bases and J 0 bases, with 11 bases left between them. Germline CDR1 DFQATT, CDR2 SNEGSKA (reference sequence). The CDR3 DNA is TGCAGTGCTAGAGATCCGGTAGTACTGAACACTGAAGCTTTCTTT. This translates into CSARDPVVLNTEAFF.

This clonotype was seen more than once but under ten times. The rearrangement joins TRBV2 to TRBJ2-3; no reliable D call. CDR3 length: 14 amino acids. V was clipped by 6 bases and J by 2 bases, with 12 bases between them. Per the germline V gene, CDR1 is SNHLY and CDR2 is FYNNEI. The CDR3, as DNA: TGTGCCAGCAGAGCAGACTTGACCACAGATACGCAGTATTTT. As protein: CASRADLTTDTQYF.

This chain links TRBV4-2 with TRBJ1-1; D is uncertain. The CDR3 is made up of 13 amino acids. The germline CDR1 and CDR2 sequences are LGHNA and YNFKEQ. V was clipped by 0 bases and J by 7 bases, with 9 bases between them. The CDR3 bases are TGTGCCAGCAGCCAAGAAGGCGACGATGAAGCTTTCTTT. Translation: CASSQEGDDEAFF.

This clonotype was counted between two and nine times. The chain combines TRBV3-1 with TRBJ2-1, with a weak D call TRBD2 (5 bases). Between the trimmed V and J ends, which lost 3 bases and 4 bases, there was a span of 13 bases. Germline V gene sequence: CDR1 LGHDT, CDR2 YNNKEL (reference sequence). CDR3 size: 15 residues. The CDR3 DNA is TGTGCCAGCAGCCATCTGGAGGAAGGGTACAATGAGCAGTTCTTC. This encodes CASSHLEEGYNEQFF.

The sample holds a few counts of this clonotype. V and J are TRBV7-9 and TRBJ1-2; no definite D call. Trimming pared 5 bases from V and 6 bases from J, leaving 10 bases between. There are 12 residues in the CDR3. Germline assignment: CDR1 SEHNR and CDR2 FQNEAQ (reference sequence). The CDR3 here is CASSQGTDGYTF. The DNA for the CDR3 is TGTGCCAGCAGCCAAGGAACGGATGGCTACACCTTC.

The J gene is TRBJ1-1, the V gene TRBV25-1; D gene uncertain. V dropped 1 base and J dropped 1 base, with 4 bases sitting between them. Germline V CDR1 and CDR2: MGHDK, SYGVNS. This CDR3 region has 13 residues. Here the CDR3 reads CASSELRNTEAFF. CDR3 DNA: TGTGCCAGCAGTGAATTGAGGAACACTGAAGCTTTCTTT.